The source of this TCR beta chain is a study of blood T cell repertoires in COVID-19. Across the whole study: Sites across the United States, Italy and Spain contributed samples from acute and convalescent COVID-19.

Authors' methods: Scientists estimated how many nucleated cells there were by amplifying reference gene primers. Libraries were prepared by immunoSEQ multiplex PCR; TCRdb keeps only in-frame clonotypes and omits some of them. V, J and clone size are taken as reported in that table, and D and trimming were inferred from the DNA itself. The sample includes a few hundred thousand clones, approximately 90% of them seen just once. The V gene's germline CDR1 is LNHDA and CDR2 SQIVND (reference sequence). Trimming shortened V by 4 bases and J by 1 base, and 13 bases separated the two germline ends. The CDR3 length is 15 residues.

The source material was peripheral blood. This TCR derives from a woman in her 40s who had recovered from COVID-19. The chain joins TRBV19 to TRBJ1-1; perhaps TRBD1 as D (5 bases). The DNA for the CDR3 is TGTGCCAGTAGTAACCGGGGGATCTCGAACACTGAAGCTTTCTTT. Translating gives CASSNRGISNTEAFF. The whole variable domain, remainder taken from reference TRBV19 and TRBJ1-1, is DGGITQSPKYLFRKEGQNVTLSCEQNLNHDAMYWYRQDPGQGLRLIYYSQIVNDFQKGDIAEGYSVSREKKESFPLTVTSAQKNPTAFYLCASSNRGISNTEAFFGQGTRLTVV.